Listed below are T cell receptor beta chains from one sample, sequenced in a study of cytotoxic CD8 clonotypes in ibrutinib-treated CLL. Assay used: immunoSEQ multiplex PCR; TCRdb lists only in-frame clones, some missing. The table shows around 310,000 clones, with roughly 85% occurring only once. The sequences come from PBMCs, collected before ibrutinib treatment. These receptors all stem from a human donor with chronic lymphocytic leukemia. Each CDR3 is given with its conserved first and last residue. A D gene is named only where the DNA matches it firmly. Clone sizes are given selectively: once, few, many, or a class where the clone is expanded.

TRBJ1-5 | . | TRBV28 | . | CASGGSRQPQHF | TGTGCCAGCGGGGGGTCTAGACAGCCCCAGCATTTT
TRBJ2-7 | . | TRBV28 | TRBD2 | CASTPSVSGSYEQYF | TGTGCCAGCACCCCCTCGGTTAGCGGGTCCTACGAGCAGTACTTC
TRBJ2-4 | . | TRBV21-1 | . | CASSKKGGSKNIQYF | TGTGCCAGCAGCAAAAAGGGGGGATCCAAAAACATTCAGTACTTC
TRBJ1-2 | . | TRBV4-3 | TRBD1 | CASSQDGGTGALYGYTF | TGCGCCAGCAGCCAAGATGGTGGGACAGGAGCTCTCTATGGCTACACCTTC
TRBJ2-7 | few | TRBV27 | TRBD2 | CASSLDGLADYEQYF | TGTGCCAGCAGTTTAGACGGACTAGCGGATTACGAGCAGTACTTC
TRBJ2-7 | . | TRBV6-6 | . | CASSYGSGDPYEQYF | TGTGCCAGCAGTTATGGGTCGGGAGATCCCTACGAGCAGTACTTC
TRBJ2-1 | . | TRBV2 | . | CASSGATRNEQFF | TGTGCCAGCTCCGGGGCCACTCGCAATGAGCAGTTCTTC
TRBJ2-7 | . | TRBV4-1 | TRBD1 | CASSQTGYEQYF | TGCGCCAGCAGCCAGACAGGGTACGAGCAGTACTTC
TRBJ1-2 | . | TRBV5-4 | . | CASSDGGGTNYGYTF | TGTGCCAGCAGCGACGGGGGGGGCACTAACTATGGCTACACCTTC
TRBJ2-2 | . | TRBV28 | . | CASNSAASTGELFF | TGTGCCAGCAATTCAGCAGCCTCCACCGGGGAGCTGTTTTTT
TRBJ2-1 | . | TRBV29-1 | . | CSVEQAGWRSYNEQFF | TGCAGCGTTGAACAGGCGGGGTGGCGATCCTACAATGAGCAGTTCTTC
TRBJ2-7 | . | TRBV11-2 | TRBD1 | CASSSTGAYPYEQYF | TGTGCCAGCAGCTCCACAGGGGCATACCCCTACGAGCAGTACTTC
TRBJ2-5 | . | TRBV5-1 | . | CASRTAETQYF | TGCGCCAGCAGAACGGCAGAGACCCAGTACTTC
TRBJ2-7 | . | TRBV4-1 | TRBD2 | CASSYNGGRWNEQYF | TGCGCCAGCAGCTACAACGGCGGGAGGTGGAACGAGCAGTACTTC
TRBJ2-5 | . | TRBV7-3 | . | CASSPLGAPGETQYF | TGTGCCAGCAGCCCTCTCGGGGCCCCCGGGGAGACCCAGTACTTC
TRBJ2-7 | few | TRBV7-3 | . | CASSLGEAHYEQYF | TGTGCCAGCAGCTTAGGGGAGGCTCACTACGAGCAGTACTTC
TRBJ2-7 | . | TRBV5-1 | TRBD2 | CASSPLTSGSMYEQYF | TGCGCCAGCAGCCCCCTAACTAGCGGGAGTATGTACGAGCAGTACTTC
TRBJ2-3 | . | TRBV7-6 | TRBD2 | CASSFISGRIADTQYF | TGTGCCAGCAGCTTCATTAGCGGGAGAATTGCAGATACGCAGTATTTT
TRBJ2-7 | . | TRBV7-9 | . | CASSLGPGAYEQYF | TGTGCCAGCAGCTTAGGGCCAGGGGCCTACGAGCAGTACTTC
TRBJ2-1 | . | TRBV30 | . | CAWSPKGGAYNEQFF | TGTGCCTGGAGCCCCAAGGGGGGCGCCTACAATGAGCAGTTCTTC
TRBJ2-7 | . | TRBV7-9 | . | CASSRRGVGDEQYF | TGTGCCAGCAGCCGCAGGGGAGTCGGAGACGAGCAGTACTTC
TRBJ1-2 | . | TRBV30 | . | CAWGVNYGYTF | TGTGCCTGGGGGGTAAACTATGGCTACACCTTC
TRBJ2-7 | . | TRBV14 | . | CASSQANSVVKQYF | TGTGCCAGCAGCCAAGCTAATAGCGTGGTGAAGCAGTACTTC
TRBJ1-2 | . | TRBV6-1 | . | CASSETVSYTF | TGTGCCAGCAGTGAGACAGTTAGCTACACCTTC
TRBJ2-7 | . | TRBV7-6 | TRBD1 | CASSSGQGGSYEQYF | TGTGCCAGCAGCTCCGGACAGGGGGGATCCTACGAGCAGTACTTC
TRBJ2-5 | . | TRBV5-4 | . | CASSLYPGQETQYF | TGTGCCAGCAGCTTGTACCCAGGACAAGAGACCCAGTACTTC
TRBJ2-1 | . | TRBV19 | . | CASSTSLGHYNEQFF | TGTGCCAGTAGTACCTCGTTAGGACACTACAATGAGCAGTTCTTC
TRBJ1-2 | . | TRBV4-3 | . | CASSQVSGNNYGYTF | TGCGCCAGCAGCCAAGTGTCCGGGAATAACTATGGCTACACCTTC
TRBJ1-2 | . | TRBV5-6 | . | CASSLGPSYSYGYTF | TGTGCCAGCAGCTTGGGTCCATCTTACTCCTATGGCTACACCTTC
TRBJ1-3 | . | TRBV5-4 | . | CASSSRDPASGNTIYF | TGTGCCAGCAGCTCCAGGGATCCGGCCTCTGGAAACACCATATATTTT